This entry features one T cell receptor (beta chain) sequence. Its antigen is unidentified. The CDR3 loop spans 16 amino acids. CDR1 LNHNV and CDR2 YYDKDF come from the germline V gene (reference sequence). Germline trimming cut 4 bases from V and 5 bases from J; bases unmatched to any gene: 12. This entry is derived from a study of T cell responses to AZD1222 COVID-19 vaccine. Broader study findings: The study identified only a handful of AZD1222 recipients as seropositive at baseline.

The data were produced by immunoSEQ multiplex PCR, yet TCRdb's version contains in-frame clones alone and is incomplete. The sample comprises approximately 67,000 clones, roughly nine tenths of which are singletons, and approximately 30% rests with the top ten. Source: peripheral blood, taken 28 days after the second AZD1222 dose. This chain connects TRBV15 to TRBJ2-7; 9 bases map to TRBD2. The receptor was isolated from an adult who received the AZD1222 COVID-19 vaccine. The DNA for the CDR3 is TGTGCCACCAGCACCCGAGGGGGGACTAGCATAAACGAGCAGTACTTC. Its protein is CATSTRGGTSINEQYF.